The 15 T cell receptor beta chains in this list originate from one sample, sequenced in a study of T cell changes during pregnancy in multiple sclerosis. Measured with immunoSEQ multiplex PCR; TCRdb has only the in-frame clones, and not every one. The data contain 91,000 or so clones, over 80% of them singletons. Sample: peripheral blood, taken after pregnancy. These receptors were collected from a female donor with multiple sclerosis, enrolled in a pregnancy study.

The CDR3 bases are TGTGCCACCAGCACGAGTCCAACTAATGAAAAACTGTTTTTT. This encodes CATSTSPTNEKLFF. The chain couples TRBV15 to TRBJ1-4; D uncertain. Trimming took 4 bases from V and 0 from J, leaving 6 bases between them. Germline V gene lookup returns CDR1 LNHNV and CDR2 YYDKDF (reference sequence). There are 14 residues in the CDR3.

The chain has TRBV29-1 and TRBJ2-7; D is possibly TRBD2 (7 bases). The CDR3 extends over 14 amino acids. Trimming left V 4 bases short and J 3 bases short, with 16 bases between. Germline assignment: CDR1 SQVTM and CDR2 ANQGSEA. The CDR3 DNA is TGCAGCGTTGGGAGAGGGGGGGTTCTCTACGAGCAGTACTTC. Encoded protein: CSVGRGGVLYEQYF.

This chain connects TRBV19 to TRBJ2-7, with TRBD2 matching 11 bases. Germline trimming cut 0 bases from V and 7 bases from J; bases unmatched to any gene: 8. Per germline, CDR1 LNHDA and CDR2 SQIVND (reference sequence). This CDR3 has 16 amino acids. The CDR3 spells CASSIDLTSGSQEQYF. CDR3 bases: TGTGCCAGTAGTATAGACTTAACTAGCGGGAGTCAAGAGCAGTACTTC.

The CDR3 reads CAWSGGSYNEQFF. The DNA of the CDR3 is TGTGCCTGGTCAGGCGGGTCCTACAATGAGCAGTTCTTC. The chain combines TRBV30 with TRBJ2-1; D is possibly TRBD2 (5 bases). This CDR3 comprises 13 residues. Deletions cut 5 bases from V and 1 base from J, with 9 bases between. Germline V lookup: CDR1 GTSNPN, CDR2 SVGIG (reference sequence).

The J gene is TRBJ1-1, the V gene TRBV5-4, with 9 bases matching TRBD1. CDR1 SGHNT and CDR2 YYREEE come from the germline V gene (reference sequence). J was trimmed by 0 bases and V by 3 bases; bases with no gene match: 6. CDR3 length equals 16 residues. CDR3 DNA sequence: TGTGCCAGCAGCTGGGGACAGGGAATAATGAACACTGAAGCTTTCTTT. Protein: CASSWGQGIMNTEAFF.

The chain uses TRBV19 and TRBJ1-1; possibly TRBD1 for D (6 bases). The CDR3 covers 14 residues. Trimming removed 3 bases from V and 4 bases from J, with 12 bases in between. The V gene's germline CDR1 is LNHDA and CDR2 SQIVND (reference sequence). CDR3 loop: CASSISTGLTEAFF. The DNA for the CDR3 is TGTGCCAGTAGTATCAGTACAGGGCTCACTGAAGCTTTCTTT.

The rearrangement joins TRBV4-2 to TRBJ1-2; a possible D gene is TRBD1 (6 bases). Trimming shortened V by 6 bases and J by 7 bases, and 24 bases separated the two germline ends. The CDR3 spans 16 residues. Germline CDR1 reads LGHNA; CDR2 reads YNFKEQ. CDR3 DNA sequence: TGTGCCAGCAGGCCGAAGCTAGATGTACAGGGTAGTGGCTACACCTTC. Protein sequence: CASRPKLDVQGSGYTF.

This clone was detected once. This CDR3 reads CAWSVGGDMYGYTF. The CDR3 coding sequence is TGTGCCTGGAGTGTCGGGGGTGACATGTATGGCTACACCTTC. The V and J genes are TRBV30 and TRBJ1-2, with D maybe TRBD1 (5 bases). The germline V and J ends were trimmed by 0 bases and 5 bases, with 13 bases remaining between them. This CDR3 comprises 14 residues. In germline, CDR1 is GTSNPN, CDR2 SVGIG (reference sequence).

A single count supports this clone. J is TRBJ2-7 and V is TRBV6-5; TRBD1 matches at 7 bases. This CDR3 comprises 14 residues. The V gene's germline CDR1 is MNHEY and CDR2 SVGAGI. V was clipped by 0 bases and J by 3 bases; unmatched bases: 2. The CDR3 nucleotides read TGTGCCAGCAGTTACTCGGACAGGCGCTACGAGCAGTACTTC. This translates into CASSYSDRRYEQYF.

This chain links TRBV30 with TRBJ1-2; D perhaps matches TRBD1 (5 bases). V was clipped by 0 bases and J by 2 bases, with 10 bases between them. The CDR3 is 14 amino acids. The germline V gene has CDR1 GTSNPN and CDR2 SVGIG (reference sequence). The CDR3 DNA reads as TGTGCCTGGAGTGTAGGGCGGACAAACTATGGCTACACCTTC. It codes for CAWSVGRTNYGYTF.

The chain recombines TRBV5-1 with TRBJ2-1; 9 bases match TRBD2. The trim removed 4 bases at V and 4 bases at J, leaving 12 bases unmatched. This CDR3 is built from 17 residues. CDR1 SGHRS and CDR2 YFSETQ come from the germline V gene. CDR3 DNA sequence: TGCGCCAGCAGCCCTAGGGTTCGGGCGGGAGGGTACAATGAGCAGTTCTTC. This sequence encodes CASSPRVRAGGYNEQFF.

V and J are TRBV4-3 and TRBJ2-7; 10 nucleotides agree with TRBD2. Germline CDR1 and CDR2: LGHNA and YSLEER. There are 16 residues in the CDR3. The V gene end was trimmed by 0 bases and the J gene end by 8 bases; junction bases not matched to a gene: 10. CDR3 residues: CASSQETAAGGIQQYF. The CDR3 region has the DNA TGCGCCAGCAGCCAAGAGACCGCAGCGGGGGGGATCCAGCAGTACTTC.

CDR3 amino acids: CASSLDFYEQYF. For the CDR3, the DNA is TGTGCCAGCAGCCTCGACTTCTACGAGCAGTACTTC. V is TRBV5-4 and J is TRBJ2-7; D gene ambiguous. Between the trimmed V and J ends, which lost 4 bases and 3 bases, there was a span of 8 bases. CDR3 length: 12 residues. Germline CDR1 reads SGHNT; CDR2 reads YYREEE (reference sequence). Together with reference TRBV5-4 and TRBJ2-7, the CDR3 gives the full variable domain: ETGVTQSPTHLIKTRGQQVTLRCSSQSGHNTVSWYQQALGQGPQFIFQYYREEENGRGNFPPRFSGLQFPNYSSELNVNALELDDSALYLCASSLDFYEQYFGPGTRLTVT.

This chain uses TRBV27 with TRBJ2-7, with D uncertain. Per the germline V gene, CDR1 is MNHEY and CDR2 is SMNVEV (reference sequence). The CDR3 runs to 14 residues. The V end lost 1 base, the J end lost 0 bases, and 7 bases lay between the germline ends. CDR3 nucleotides: TGTGCCAGCAGTTTATACAGCTTCTCCTACGAGCAGTACTTC. Translating it yields CASSLYSFSYEQYF.

The chain recombines TRBV7-2 with TRBJ2-5; D ambiguous. Trimming removed 2 bases at V and 4 bases at J, with 17 bases between. Looked up from germline, CDR1 is SGHTA and CDR2 is FQGNSA. The CDR3 sequence is 16 residues long. CDR3 loop: CASSLRKTGLGETQYF. The CDR3 nucleotides read TGTGCCAGCAGCTTACGAAAAACCGGGTTGGGAGAGACCCAGTACTTC.